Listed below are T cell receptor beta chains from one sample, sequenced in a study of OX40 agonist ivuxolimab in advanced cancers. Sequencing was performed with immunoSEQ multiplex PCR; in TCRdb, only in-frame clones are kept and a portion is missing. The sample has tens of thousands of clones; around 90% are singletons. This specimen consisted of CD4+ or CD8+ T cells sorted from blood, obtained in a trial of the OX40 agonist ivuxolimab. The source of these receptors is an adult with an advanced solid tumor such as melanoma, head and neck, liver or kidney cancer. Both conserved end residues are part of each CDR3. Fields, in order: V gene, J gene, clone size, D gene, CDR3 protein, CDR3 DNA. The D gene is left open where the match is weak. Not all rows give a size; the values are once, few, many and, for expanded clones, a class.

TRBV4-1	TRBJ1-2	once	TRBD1	CASSHRQGGGYTF	TGCGCCAGCAGCCATAGACAGGGGGGAGGCTACACCTTC
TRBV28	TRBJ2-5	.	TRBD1	CASRSGTGGRGTQYF	TGTGCCAGCAGGTCCGGGACAGGGGGGCGGGGGACCCAGTACTTC
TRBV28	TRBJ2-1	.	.	CASSSPSWGYNEQFF	TGTGCCAGCAGTTCTCCCTCGTGGGGCTACAATGAGCAGTTCTTC
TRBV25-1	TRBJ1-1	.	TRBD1	CASSRTGGMNTEAFF	TGTGCCAGCAGCAGGACAGGGGGTATGAACACTGAAGCTTTCTTT
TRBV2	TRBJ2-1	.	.	CASKLAINNEQFF	TGTGCCAGCAAATTGGCCATCAACAATGAGCAGTTCTTC
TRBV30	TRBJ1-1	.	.	CAWSIGGAEAFF	TGTGCCTGGAGCATTGGGGGGGCTGAAGCTTTCTTT
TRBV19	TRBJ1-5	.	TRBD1	CASSTEGDRRRLNQPQHF	TGTGCCAGTAGCACTGAGGGGGACAGGAGGAGGCTAAATCAGCCCCAGCATTTT
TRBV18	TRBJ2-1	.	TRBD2	CASSLAGGADEQFF	TGTGCCAGCTCACTAGCGGGAGGCGCGGATGAGCAGTTCTTC
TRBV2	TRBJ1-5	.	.	CASSGPTDSNQPQHF	TGTGCCAGCAGCGGCCCGACAGATAGCAATCAGCCCCAGCATTTT
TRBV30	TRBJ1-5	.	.	CAWSGASNQPQHF	TGTGCCTGGAGTGGGGCTAGCAATCAGCCCCAGCATTTT
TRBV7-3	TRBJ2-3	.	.	CASSFKGLYTDTQYF	TGTGCCAGCAGCTTTAAGGGACTTTACACAGATACGCAGTATTTT
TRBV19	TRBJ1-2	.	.	CASKGRGSKHYGYTF	TGTGCCAGTAAAGGCAGGGGAAGTAAGCACTATGGCTACACCTTC
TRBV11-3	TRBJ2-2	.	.	CASSLGRTAGELFF	TGTGCCAGCAGCTTAGGACGGACGGCCGGGGAGCTGTTTTTT
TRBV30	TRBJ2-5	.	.	CAWSVHLATKTQYF	TGTGCCTGGAGTGTACATCTTGCGACAAAGACCCAGTACTTC
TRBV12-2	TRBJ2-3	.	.	CASRWLRTASITDTQYF	TGTGCAAGTCGCTGGCTCCGGACGGCCTCTATCACAGATACGCAGTATTTT
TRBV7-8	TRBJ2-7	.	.	CASSLDRAYEQYF	TGTGCCAGCAGCTTAGACCGCGCCTACGAGCAGTACTTC
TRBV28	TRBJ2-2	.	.	CASSLSGKRNTGELFF	TGTGCCAGCAGTTTGTCAGGGAAGCGAAACACCGGGGAGCTGTTTTTT
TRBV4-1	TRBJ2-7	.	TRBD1	CASSQQWGQIYEQYF	TGCGCCAGCAGCCAACAGTGGGGACAGATCTACGAGCAGTACTTC
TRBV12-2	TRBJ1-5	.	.	CASRFPGVTGRNQPQHF	TGTGCAAGTCGCTTCCCGGGGGTGACAGGGAGGAATCAGCCCCAGCATTTT
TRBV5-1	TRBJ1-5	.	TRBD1	CASSRTGLDQPQHF	TGCGCCAGCAGCCGGACAGGGTTGGATCAGCCCCAGCATTTT
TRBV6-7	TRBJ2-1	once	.	CASSYGGIPGNEQFF	TGTGCCAGCAGTTACGGGGGGATCCCAGGGAATGAGCAGTTCTTC
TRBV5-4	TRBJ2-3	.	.	CASSSLLGVRSTQYF	TGTGCCAGCTCCTCCCTCCTAGGGGTTCGTAGTACGCAGTATTTT
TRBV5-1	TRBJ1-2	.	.	CASSLDAEAFYGYTF	TGCGCCAGCAGCTTGGATGCGGAGGCGTTCTATGGCTACACCTTC
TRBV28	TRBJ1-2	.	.	CASTSRGIGYTF	TGTGCCAGCACTTCCAGGGGTATTGGCTACACCTTC
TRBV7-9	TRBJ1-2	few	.	CASSHTTSGNHGYTF	TGTGCCAGCAGCCATACGACATCAGGGAACCATGGCTACACCTTC
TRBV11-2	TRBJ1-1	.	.	CASSLVFGSGRNTEAFF	TGTGCCAGCAGCTTAGTCTTCGGGTCGGGTCGGAACACTGAAGCTTTCTTT
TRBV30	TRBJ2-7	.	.	CAWSVGGYEQYF	TGTGCCTGGAGTGTAGGGGGGTACGAGCAGTACTTC
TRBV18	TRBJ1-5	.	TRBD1	CASSPGTGDQPQHF	TGTGCCAGCTCACCTGGGACAGGGGATCAGCCCCAGCATTTT
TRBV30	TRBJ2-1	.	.	CARSTGARQFF	TGTGCCAGGAGTACAGGTGCGAGGCAGTTCTTC
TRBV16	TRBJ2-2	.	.	CASSERRRTINTGELFF	TGTGCCAGCAGCGAGAGGAGACGTACTATCAACACCGGGGAGCTGTTTTTT
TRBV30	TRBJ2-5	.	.	CAWSVVTDPLRTQYF	TGTGCCTGGAGTGTAGTAACAGACCCGCTGAGGACCCAGTACTTC
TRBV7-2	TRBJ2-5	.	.	CASSLRGIQETQYF	TGTGCCAGCAGCTTACGGGGGATCCAAGAGACCCAGTACTTC
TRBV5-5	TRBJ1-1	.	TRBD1	CASSLEDRGNTEAFF	TGTGCCAGCAGCTTGGAAGACAGGGGGAATACTGAAGCTTTCTTT
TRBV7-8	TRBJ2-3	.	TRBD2	CASSLAGGLATDTQYF	TGTGCCAGCAGCTTAGCGGGGGGACTAGCCACAGATACGCAGTATTTT
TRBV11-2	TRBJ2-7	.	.	CASSFSRVYEQYF	TGTGCCAGCAGCTTTAGCCGGGTCTACGAGCAGTACTTC
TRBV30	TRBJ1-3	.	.	CAWSVAGETGNTIYF	TGTGCCTGGAGTGTGGCAGGGGAGACTGGAAACACCATATATTTT
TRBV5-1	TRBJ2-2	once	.	CASSLALGATGELFF	TGCGCCAGCAGCTTGGCGTTAGGGGCGACCGGGGAGCTGTTTTTT
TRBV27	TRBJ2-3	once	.	CASSPVPTDTQYF	TGTGCCAGCAGTCCCGTACCCACAGATACGCAGTATTTT
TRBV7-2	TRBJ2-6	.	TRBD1	CASSKGTGGSPGANVLTF	TGTGCCAGCAGCAAGGGGACAGGGGGTTCCCCTGGGGCCAACGTCCTGACTTTC
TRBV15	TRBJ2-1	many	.	CATSREPTGGAYNEQFF	TGTGCCACCAGCAGAGAGCCTACAGGGGGGGCCTACAATGAGCAGTTCTTC
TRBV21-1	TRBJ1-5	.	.	CASSKLVEPQHF	TGTGCCAGCAGCAAACTCGTCGAGCCCCAGCATTTT
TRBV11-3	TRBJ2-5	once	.	CASSLGLSGHNQETQYF	TGTGCCAGCAGCTTAGGGTTGTCCGGACACAACCAAGAGACCCAGTACTTC
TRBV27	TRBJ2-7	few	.	CASSFQGLGKHEQYF	TGTGCCAGCAGTTTTCAGGGATTGGGCAAACACGAGCAGTACTTC
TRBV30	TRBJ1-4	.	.	CAWRSWDNLNEKLFF	TGTGCCTGGAGATCGTGGGACAACTTGAATGAAAAACTGTTTTTT
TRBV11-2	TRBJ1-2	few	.	CASRRGGSNYGYTF	TGTGCCAGCAGACGCGGGGGCTCTAACTATGGCTACACCTTC
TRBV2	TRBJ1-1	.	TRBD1	CASRKTGRNTEAFF	TGTGCCAGCAGGAAGACAGGGAGGAACACTGAAGCTTTCTTT
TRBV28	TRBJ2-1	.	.	CASSLGRGGYNEQFF	TGTGCCAGCAGTTTAGGAAGGGGCGGCTACAATGAGCAGTTCTTC
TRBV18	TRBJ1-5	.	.	CASSPGETNNQPQHF	TGTGCCAGCTCCCCGGGAGAGACAAACAATCAGCCCCAGCATTTT
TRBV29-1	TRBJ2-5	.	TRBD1	CSGRQGLLGETQYF	TGCAGCGGGAGACAGGGGCTTCTGGGAGAGACCCAGTACTTC
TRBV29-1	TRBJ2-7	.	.	CSVAREAYEQYF	TGCAGCGTTGCGAGGGAAGCCTACGAGCAGTACTTC
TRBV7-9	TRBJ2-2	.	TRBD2	CASSSLPLAGAETGELFF	TGTGCCAGCAGCTCCCTCCCGTTAGCGGGAGCGGAGACCGGGGAGCTGTTTTTT
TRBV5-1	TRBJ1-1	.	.	CASSPNQFPGRVWDGITEAFF	TGCGCCAGCAGCCCGAACCAATTTCCGGGACGGGTCTGGGATGGGATCACTGAAGCTTTCTTT
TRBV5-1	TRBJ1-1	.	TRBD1	CASSPTVGQGVMNTEAFF	TGCGCCAGCAGTCCGACCGTAGGACAGGGGGTTATGAACACTGAAGCTTTCTTT
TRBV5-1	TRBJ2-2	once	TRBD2	CASSRLAGNTGELFF	TGCGCCAGCAGCCGACTAGCGGGAAACACCGGGGAGCTGTTTTTT